This T cell receptor (beta chain) was sequenced during a study of T cells after yellow fever vaccination. TCRdb re-derived calls from the 5' RACE reads in MiXCR, one entry per CDR3 protein. This table has under 250,000 distinct CDR3 sequences, 6.9% appearing once. V was shortened by 7 bases and J by 7 bases, with 14 bases between the two germline ends. This CDR3 has 13 amino acids. The germline V gene has CDR1 SGHVS and CDR2 FQNEAQ. The V gene is TRBV7-8, the J gene TRBJ2-1; no clear D. The starting material was CD4+ T cells sorted from PBMCs, obtained 15 days after the yellow fever booster vaccination. This clonotype originated in a man aged 30 to 39 who received the YFV17D yellow fever vaccine. This CDR3 reads CASTPSAANEQFF. Written as DNA, the CDR3 is TGTGCCAGCACCCCCTCTGCAGCGAATGAGCAGTTCTTC.